This T cell receptor beta chain emerged from a study of blood T cell repertoires in COVID-19. The germline gives CDR1 KGHSH, CDR2 LQKENI. V was cut by 0 bases and J by 5 bases, with 10 bases left in between. This CDR3 is built from 15 residues. This table comes from immunoSEQ multiplex PCR, and its TCRdb copy is limited to in-frame clones, with some not included. The table lists fewer than 350,000 clones, about nine tenths of them singletons. What was sequenced was PBMCs or T cells enriched from blood (not recorded which). The sequence was collected from a woman in her thirties who had been exposed to COVID-19. The chain uses TRBV18 and TRBJ2-2, with D possibly being TRBD1 (5 bases). CDR3: CASSPPLGPTGELFF. As DNA, the CDR3 is TGTGCCAGCTCACCACCGCTGGGGCCAACCGGGGAGCTGTTTTTT.